This T cell receptor (beta chain) originates from a study of cytomegalovirus exposure and HLA in healthy donors. Study background: About 85 million unique TCR sequences came from HLA-typed donors in an early release.

Germline trimming cut 8 bases from V and 2 bases from J; bases unmatched to any gene: 11. The CDR3 is made up of 16 amino acids. Germline V gene data show CDR1 as MGHDK and CDR2 as SYGVNS. Broader study findings: A previous analysis found most TCR beta V segments productive roughly 87% or roughly 30% of the time. The sole available immune exposure information was CMV serostatus. For most TCR sequences rarity was the rule, although some public TCRs occurred in many donors.

Primers for the PCR totalled 60 Vbeta and 13 Jbeta. TCRdb keeps only in-frame clones here, not all; method: immunoSEQ multiplex PCR. The table includes hundreds of thousands of clones, about 80% detected once. A remark on this clone: Its antigen is currently unknown.

The origin of this receptor is a woman between 40 and 50 years old in good health and CMV-seronegative. Sequenced sample: PBMCs. The genes are TRBV25-1 and TRBJ2-5; 10 bases are a match to TRBD2. In nucleotides, the CDR3 is TGTGCCAGCGCCCCCGGACTAGCGGTATCACAAGAGACCCAGTACTTC. This encodes CASAPGLAVSQETQYF.